These 16 T cell receptor beta chains originate from one sample sequenced in a study of T-cell reconstitution after alpha-beta-depleted transplantation in children. The TCRbeta library was prepared with unique molecular identifiers. TCRdb re-called the PCR reads with MiXCR, one entry per CDR3 protein. The sample shows about 240,000 distinct CDR3 sequences, about 23% of them seen only once. The source was PBMCs, collected before TCRalphabeta/CD19-depleted stem cell transplant. The receptors were gathered from a girl aged 2-10 years with Fanconi anemia, due to receive a stem cell transplant.

This clonotype came up many times. This sequence joins TRBV21-1 and TRBJ1-1. TRBV21-1 is noted as a pseudogene. The CDR3 is made up of 17 amino acids. The CDR3 region has the DNA TGTGCCAGCAGCAAAAGAGGATCGGTCAGCTTGAACACTGAAGCTTTCTTT. Protein sequence: CASSKRGSVSLNTEAFF.

The chain couples TRBV7-8 to TRBJ1-5; D is unclear. The germline gives CDR1 SGHVS, CDR2 FQNEAQ. The V end was cut by 3 bases, the J end by 5 bases, with 5 bases between. The CDR3 runs 12 residues. The CDR3 DNA reads as TGTGCCAGCAGCTTCAGCGATCAGCCCCAGCATTTT. This translates into CASSFSDQPQHF. The full variable domain, rest sourced from reference TRBV7-8 and TRBJ1-5, is GAGVSQSPRYKVAKRGQDVALRCDPISGHVSLFWYQQALGQGPEFLTYFQNEAQLDKSGLPSDRFFAERPEGSVSTLKIQRTQQEDSAVYLCASSFSDQPQHFGDGTRLSIL.

The chain recombines TRBV11-2 with TRBJ2-7; D gene ambiguous. V was pared by 2 bases and J by 2 bases, with 10 bases between. The CDR3 is made up of 14 amino acids. The germline gives CDR1 SGHAT, CDR2 FQNNGV. In nucleotides, the CDR3 is TGTGCCAGCAGCTTACCCAGAGTTCCCTACGAGCAGTACTTC. Encoded protein: CASSLPRVPYEQYF. The full variable domain, in which reference TRBV11-2 and TRBJ2-7 provide the parts outside the CDR3, is EAGVAQSPRYKIIEKRQSVAFWCNPISGHATLYWYQQILGQGPKLLIQFQNNGVVDDSQLPKDRFSAERLKGVDSTLKIQPAKLEDSAVYLCASSLPRVPYEQYFGPGTRLTVT.

This clonotype has a handful of counts. The CDR3 sequence is CAISESALAGGAELFF. The CDR3 nucleotides read TGTGCCATCAGTGAGTCAGCACTAGCGGGAGGAGCGGAGCTGTTTTTT. This chain links TRBV10-3 with TRBJ2-2; 12 bases are a match to TRBD2. The CDR3 is 16 amino acids. CDR1 is ENHRY and CDR2 is SYGVKD in the germline V gene. V lost 0 bases, J lost 10 bases, and 6 bases stayed unmatched.

In this sample, this clonotype turned up a few times. The chain uses TRBV5-1 and TRBJ2-1, with 8 nucleotides matching TRBD2. This CDR3 comprises 16 residues. Germline CDR1 is SGHRS and CDR2 is YFSETQ. Trimming cost V 1 base and J 7 bases; bases outside gene matches: 10. CDR3 DNA: TGCGCCAGCAGCTTGTTGATGCGGGGGGTGAATAATGAGCAGTTCTTC. Encoded protein: CASSLLMRGVNNEQFF.

The gene calls are TRBV18 and TRBJ2-1; 7 bases are a match to TRBD2. The CDR3 sequence is 16 residues long. Germline V gene data show CDR1 as KGHSH and CDR2 as LQKENI. V gave up 3 bases and J gave up 0 bases; unmatched junction bases: 5. CDR3 in amino acids: CASSPGGGASYNEQFF. The CDR3 nucleotides read TGTGCCAGCTCACCTGGCGGGGGTGCCTCCTACAATGAGCAGTTCTTC.

This clonotype has a count of ten or more. The chain joins TRBV20-1 to TRBJ2-1, with D hard to call. Germline CDR1 reads DFQATT; CDR2 reads SNEGSKA (reference sequence). V lost 7 bases to trimming and J lost 4 bases, with 11 bases between them. The CDR3 totals 12 residues. Here the CDR3 DNA reads TGCAGTGTGGCGAGAACGTACAATGAGCAGTTCTTC. Amino acid sequence: CSVARTYNEQFF.

In regard to this clonotype: One junction end does not reproduce the germline sequence, and a read error may be involved. The V call is TRBV23-1, the J call TRBJ2-4; possibly TRBD1 or TRBD2 for D (5 bases each). TRBV23-1 falls under the ORF class, with uncertain function. The CDR3 has 9 amino acids. CDR3 DNA sequence: TGCGCCAGCAGTCAATTAGAGGGGTTC. Translated, it gives CASSQLEGF.

This clonotype appeared many times. V gene TRBV29-1 combines with J gene TRBJ2-2; 11 bases fit TRBD1. Looked up from germline, CDR1 is SQVTM and CDR2 is ANQGSEA. This CDR3 spans 17 amino acids. J was trimmed by 6 bases and V by 3 bases; bases with no gene match: 12. The DNA of the CDR3 is TGCAGCGTTGATTCCGGGACAGGGGGACTTTCGGCCGGGGAGCTGTTTTTT. It yields the protein CSVDSGTGGLSAGELFF.

This clonotype occurred many times. This chain joins TRBV10-3 and TRBJ2-1, with TRBD1 identical over 8 bases. CDR1 and CDR2 from the germline V gene are ENHRY and SYGVKD. This CDR3 comprises 14 residues. After removal of 2 bases from V and 7 bases from J, the junction contained 4 bases not matched to a gene. Here the CDR3 reads CAISERQGRNEQFF. The DNA for the CDR3 is TGTGCCATCAGTGAGAGACAGGGGAGGAATGAGCAGTTCTTC.

The chain carries TRBV13 and TRBJ1-3; maybe TRBD1 (6 bases). The CDR3 extends over 13 amino acids. Germline assignment: CDR1 PRHDT and CDR2 FYEKMQ (reference sequence). Trimming left V 4 bases short and J 4 bases short, with 8 bases between. CDR3 sequence (DNA): TGTGCCAGCAGCTCCGACAGGGGAAACACCATATATTTT. This encodes CASSSDRGNTIYF.

This clonotype has ten or more counts. The gene calls are TRBV21-1 and TRBJ2-2; the table names TRBD2, a call not compared with the DNA. TRBV21-1 has pseudogene status. The CDR3 totals 16 residues. CDR3 coding DNA: TGTGCCAGCAGCCCTCGACTAGCGGCGAACACCGGGGAGCTGTTTTTT. Translated, it gives CASSPRLAANTGELFF.

Many counts were recorded for this clonotype. This sequence joins TRBV20-1 and TRBJ2-7; D gene uncertain. Germline V gene lookup returns CDR1 DFQATT and CDR2 SNEGSKA (reference sequence). The CDR3 loop spans 13 amino acids. V was shortened by 6 bases and J by 4 bases, with 16 bases between the two germline ends. The CDR3 sequence is CSADQLKPYEQYF. CDR3 nucleotide sequence: TGCAGTGCGGACCAGCTTAAGCCGTACGAGCAGTACTTC.

The chain is built from TRBV7-2 and TRBJ2-7; TRBD2 matches 11 bases. J was trimmed by 3 bases and V by 5 bases; bases with no gene match: 6. The CDR3 totals 15 residues. The germline CDR1 and CDR2 sequences are SGHTA and FQGNSA. The CDR3 is CASSVTSGESYEQYF. CDR3 DNA: TGTGCCAGCAGCGTGACTAGCGGGGAGAGCTACGAGCAGTACTTC.

The chain couples TRBV6-2 or TRBV6-3 to TRBJ1-6, with D maybe TRBD1 (5 bases). Germline CDR1 and CDR2: MNHEY and SVGEGT. This CDR3 spans 16 amino acids. V was pared by 1 base and J by 10 bases, with 17 bases between. CDR3 protein: CASSYWDLTGGSPLHF. CDR3 sequence (DNA): TGTGCCAGCAGTTACTGGGACCTGACGGGTGGATCACCCCTCCACTTT.

The chain uses TRBV20-1 and TRBJ2-7, with 7 bases identical to TRBD1. CDR1 is DFQATT and CDR2 is SNEGSKA in the germline V gene (reference sequence). The CDR3 is 15 residues long. V shed 1 base and J 1 base; nucleotides not matched to a gene: 7. CDR3 DNA: TGCAGTGCTAGAGTGTATGGACAGGTTTCCTACGAGCAGTACTTC. Protein: CSARVYGQVSYEQYF.